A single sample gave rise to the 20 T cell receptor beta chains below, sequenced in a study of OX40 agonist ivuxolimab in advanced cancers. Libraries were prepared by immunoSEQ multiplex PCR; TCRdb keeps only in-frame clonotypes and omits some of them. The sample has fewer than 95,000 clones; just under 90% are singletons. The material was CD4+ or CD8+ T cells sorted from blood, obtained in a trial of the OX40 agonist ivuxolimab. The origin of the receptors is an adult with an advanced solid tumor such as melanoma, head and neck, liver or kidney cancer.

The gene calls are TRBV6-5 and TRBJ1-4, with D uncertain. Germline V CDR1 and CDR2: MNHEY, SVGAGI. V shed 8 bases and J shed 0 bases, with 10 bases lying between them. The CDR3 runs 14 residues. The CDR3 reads CASRAAPTNEKLFF. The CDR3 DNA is TGTGCCAGCCGCGCGGCGCCAACTAATGAAAAACTGTTTTTT.

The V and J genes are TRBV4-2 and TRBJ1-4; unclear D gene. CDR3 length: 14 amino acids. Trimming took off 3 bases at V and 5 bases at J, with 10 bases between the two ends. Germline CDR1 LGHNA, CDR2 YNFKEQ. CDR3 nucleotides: TGTGCCAGCAGCCACCCCTCCGGGAATGAAAAACTGTTTTTT. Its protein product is CASSHPSGNEKLFF.

The CDR3 DNA is TGTGCCATCAGTGAGTCGACGTTAGGCGAGCAGTACTTC. This codes for CAISESTLGEQYF. The chain employs TRBV10-3 and TRBJ2-5; D uncertain. Gene TRBJ2-7 matches the end of the DNA better, so the J call may be wrong. CDR1 and CDR2 from the germline V gene are ENHRY and SYGVKD. There are 13 residues in the CDR3.

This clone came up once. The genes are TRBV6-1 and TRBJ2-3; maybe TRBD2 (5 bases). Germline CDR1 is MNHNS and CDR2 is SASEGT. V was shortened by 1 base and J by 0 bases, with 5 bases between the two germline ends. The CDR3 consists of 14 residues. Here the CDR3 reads CASSEGGSTDTQYF. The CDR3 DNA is TGTGCCAGCAGTGAAGGCGGGAGCACAGATACGCAGTATTTT.

This chain's CDR3 is CSVEGTPYNEQFF. The DNA of the CDR3 is TGCAGCGTTGAAGGGACCCCATACAATGAGCAGTTCTTC. The chain has TRBV29-1 and TRBJ2-1; D remains ambiguous. Germline loops: CDR1 SQVTM, CDR2 ANQGSEA. The V and J ends lost 1 base and 4 bases respectively, with 8 bases between them. CDR3 length: 13 amino acids.

The CDR3 spells CASSLGADTQYF. The CDR3 DNA reads TGTGCCAGCAGCTTAGGCGCAGATACGCAGTATTTT. The chain has TRBV7-9 and TRBJ2-3; no firm D call. Germline V gives CDR1 SEHNR, CDR2 FQNEAQ (reference sequence). Trimming left V 1 base short and J 4 bases short, with 3 bases between. This CDR3 comprises 12 residues.

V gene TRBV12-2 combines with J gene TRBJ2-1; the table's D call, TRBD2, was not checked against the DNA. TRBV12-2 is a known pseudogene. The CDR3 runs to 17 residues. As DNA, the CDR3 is TGTGCAAGTCGCTTAAACCTCGGGACTAGCGGGTTCAATGAGCAGTTCTTC. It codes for CASRLNLGTSGFNEQFF.

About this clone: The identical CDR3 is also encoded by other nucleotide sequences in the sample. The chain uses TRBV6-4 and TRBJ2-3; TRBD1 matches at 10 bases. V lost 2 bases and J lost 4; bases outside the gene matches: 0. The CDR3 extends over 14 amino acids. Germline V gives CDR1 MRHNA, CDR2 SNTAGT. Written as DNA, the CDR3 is TGTGCCAGCAGTGACGGACAGGGGGCAGATACGCAGTATTTT. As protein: CASSDGQGADTQYF.

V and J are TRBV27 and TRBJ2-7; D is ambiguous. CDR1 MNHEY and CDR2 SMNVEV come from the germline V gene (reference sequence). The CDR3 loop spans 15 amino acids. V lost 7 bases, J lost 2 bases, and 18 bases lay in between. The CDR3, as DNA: TGTGCCAGCACCGTAGGTCGGGCCGGAGCCTACGAGCAGTACTTC. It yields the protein CASTVGRAGAYEQYF.

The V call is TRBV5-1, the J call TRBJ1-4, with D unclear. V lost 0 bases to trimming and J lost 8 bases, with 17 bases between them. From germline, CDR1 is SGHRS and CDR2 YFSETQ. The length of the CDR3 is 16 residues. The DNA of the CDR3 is TGCGCCAGCAGCTTGGAACCTGGTGTTGTCGGGGAAAAACTGTTTTTT. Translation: CASSLEPGVVGEKLFF.

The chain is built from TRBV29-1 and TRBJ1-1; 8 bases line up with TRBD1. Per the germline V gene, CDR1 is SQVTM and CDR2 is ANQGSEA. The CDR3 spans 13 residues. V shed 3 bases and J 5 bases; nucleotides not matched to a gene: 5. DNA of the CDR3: TGCAGCGTTGACCAGGGGGCGTGGACTGAAGCTTTCTTT. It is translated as CSVDQGAWTEAFF.

CDR3 nucleotide sequence: TGTGCCAGCAGCTCCAGACTAGCGGGAGGGCTTGACTACAATGAGCAGTTCTTC. It translates to CASSSRLAGGLDYNEQFF. V and J are TRBV11-2 and TRBJ2-1, with 14 bases lining up with TRBD2. This CDR3 is built from 18 residues. Germline lookup yields CDR1 SGHAT and CDR2 FQNNGV. The junction had 8 bases not matched to a gene; V was cut back by 4 bases and J by 3 bases.

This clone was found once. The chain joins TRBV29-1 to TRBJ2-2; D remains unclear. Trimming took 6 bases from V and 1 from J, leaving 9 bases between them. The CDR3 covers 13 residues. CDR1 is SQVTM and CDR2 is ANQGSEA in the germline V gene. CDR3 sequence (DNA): TGCAGCGTGCAACAGAGGAACACCGGGGAGCTGTTTTTT. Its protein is CSVQQRNTGELFF.

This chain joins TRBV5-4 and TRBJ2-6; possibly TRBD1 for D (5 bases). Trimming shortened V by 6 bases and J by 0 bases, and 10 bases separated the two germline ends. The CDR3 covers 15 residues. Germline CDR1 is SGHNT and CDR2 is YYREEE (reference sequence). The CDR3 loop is CASTADSSGANVLTF. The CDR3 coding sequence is TGTGCCAGCACCGCAGACAGCTCTGGGGCCAACGTCCTGACTTTC. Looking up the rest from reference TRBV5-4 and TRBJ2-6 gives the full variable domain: ETGVTQSPTHLIKTRGQQVTLRCSSQSGHNTVSWYQQALGQGPQFIFQYYREEENGRGNFPPRFSGLQFPNYSSELNVNALELDDSALYLCASTADSSGANVLTFGAGSRLTVL.

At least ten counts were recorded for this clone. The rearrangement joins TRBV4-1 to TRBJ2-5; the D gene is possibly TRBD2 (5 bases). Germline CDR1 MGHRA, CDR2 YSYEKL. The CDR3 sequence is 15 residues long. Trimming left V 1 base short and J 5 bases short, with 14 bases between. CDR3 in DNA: TGCGCCAGCAGCCAAGCCACGTCGGGGTGGGAGACCCAGTACTTC. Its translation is CASSQATSGWETQYF.

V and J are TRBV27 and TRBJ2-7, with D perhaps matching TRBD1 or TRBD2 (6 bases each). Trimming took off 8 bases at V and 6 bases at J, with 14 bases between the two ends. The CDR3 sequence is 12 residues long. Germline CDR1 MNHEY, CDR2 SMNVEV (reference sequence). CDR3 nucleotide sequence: TGTGCCAGCGGGAATAGGGGGGCCGAGCAGTACTTC. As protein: CASGNRGAEQYF.

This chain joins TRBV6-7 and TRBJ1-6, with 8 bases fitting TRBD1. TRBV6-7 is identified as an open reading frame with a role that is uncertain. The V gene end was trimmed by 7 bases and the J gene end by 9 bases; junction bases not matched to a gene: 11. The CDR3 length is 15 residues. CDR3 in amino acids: CASKTTGAETSPLHF. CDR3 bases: TGTGCCAGCAAGACGACAGGGGCCGAAACTTCACCCCTCCACTTT.

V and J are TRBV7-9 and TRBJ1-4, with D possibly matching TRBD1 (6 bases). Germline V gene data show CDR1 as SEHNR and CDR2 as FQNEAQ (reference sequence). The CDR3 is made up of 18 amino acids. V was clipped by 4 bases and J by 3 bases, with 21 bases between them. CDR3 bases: TGTGCCAGCAGCTCCCCGAGGCGGGGGGCAGGTGCTAATGAAAAACTGTTTTTT. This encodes CASSSPRRGAGANEKLFF.

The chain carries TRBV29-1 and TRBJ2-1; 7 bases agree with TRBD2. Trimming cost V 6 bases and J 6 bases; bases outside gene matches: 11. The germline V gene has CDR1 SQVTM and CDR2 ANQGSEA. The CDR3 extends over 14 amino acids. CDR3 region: CSVTRSGTGNEQFF. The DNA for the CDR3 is TGCAGCGTCACCCGGAGCGGGACGGGCAATGAGCAGTTCTTC.

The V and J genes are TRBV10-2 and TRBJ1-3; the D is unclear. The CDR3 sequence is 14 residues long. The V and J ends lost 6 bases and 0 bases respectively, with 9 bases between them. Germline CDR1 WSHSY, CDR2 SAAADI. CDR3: CASSHSLSGNTIYF. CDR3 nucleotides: TGCGCCAGCAGCCACAGCCTCTCTGGAAACACCATATATTTT.